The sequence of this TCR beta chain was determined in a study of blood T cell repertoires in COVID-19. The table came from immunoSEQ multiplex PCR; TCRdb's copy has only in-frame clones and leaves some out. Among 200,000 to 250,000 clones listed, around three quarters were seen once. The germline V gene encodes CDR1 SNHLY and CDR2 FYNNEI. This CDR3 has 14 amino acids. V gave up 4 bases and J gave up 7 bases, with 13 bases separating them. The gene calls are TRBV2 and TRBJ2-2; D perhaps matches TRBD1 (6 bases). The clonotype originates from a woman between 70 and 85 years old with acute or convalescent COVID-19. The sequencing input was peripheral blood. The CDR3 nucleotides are TGTGCCAGCAGTGTAATTTCAGGGGTCGGGGAGCTGTTTTTT. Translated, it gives CASSVISGVGELFF.